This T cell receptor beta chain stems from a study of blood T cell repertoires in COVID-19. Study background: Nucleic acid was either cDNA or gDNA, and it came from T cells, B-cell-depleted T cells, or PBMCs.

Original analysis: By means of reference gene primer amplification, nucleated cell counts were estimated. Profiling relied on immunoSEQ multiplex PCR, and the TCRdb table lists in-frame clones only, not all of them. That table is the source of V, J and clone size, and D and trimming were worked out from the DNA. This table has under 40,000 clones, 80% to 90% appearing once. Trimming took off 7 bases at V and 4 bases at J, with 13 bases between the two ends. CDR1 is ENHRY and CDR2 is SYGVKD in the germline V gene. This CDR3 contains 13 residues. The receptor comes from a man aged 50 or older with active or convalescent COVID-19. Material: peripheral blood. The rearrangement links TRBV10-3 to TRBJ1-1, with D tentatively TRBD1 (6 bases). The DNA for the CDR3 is TGTGCCATCACCAGACAGGCCGGCACTGAAGCTTTCTTT. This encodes CAITRQAGTEAFF.